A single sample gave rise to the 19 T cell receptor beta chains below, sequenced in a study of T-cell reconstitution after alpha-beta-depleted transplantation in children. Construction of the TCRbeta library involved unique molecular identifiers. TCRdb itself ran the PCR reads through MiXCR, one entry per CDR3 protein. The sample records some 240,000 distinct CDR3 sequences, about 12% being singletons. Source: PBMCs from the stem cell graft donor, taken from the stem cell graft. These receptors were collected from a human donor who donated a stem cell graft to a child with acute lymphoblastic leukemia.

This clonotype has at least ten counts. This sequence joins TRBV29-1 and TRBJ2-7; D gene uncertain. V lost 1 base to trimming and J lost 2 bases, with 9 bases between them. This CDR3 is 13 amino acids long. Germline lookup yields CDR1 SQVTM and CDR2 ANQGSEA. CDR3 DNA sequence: TGCAGCGTTGAAGGGCAGAATCCCTACGAGCAGTACTTC. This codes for CSVEGQNPYEQYF.

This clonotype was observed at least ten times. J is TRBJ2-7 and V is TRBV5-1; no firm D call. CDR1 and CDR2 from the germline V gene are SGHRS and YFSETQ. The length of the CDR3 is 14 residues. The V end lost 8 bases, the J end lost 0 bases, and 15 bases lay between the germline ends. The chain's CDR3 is CASGPDPNSYEQYF. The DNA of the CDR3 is TGCGCCAGTGGACCCGACCCAAACTCCTACGAGCAGTACTTC.

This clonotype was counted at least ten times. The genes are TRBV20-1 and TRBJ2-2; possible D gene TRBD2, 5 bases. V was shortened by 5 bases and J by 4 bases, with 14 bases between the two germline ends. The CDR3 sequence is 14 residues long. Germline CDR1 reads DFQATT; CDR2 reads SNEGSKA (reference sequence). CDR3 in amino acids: CSAPGLGSTGELFF. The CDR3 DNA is TGCAGTGCTCCAGGACTGGGGAGCACCGGGGAGCTGTTTTTT.

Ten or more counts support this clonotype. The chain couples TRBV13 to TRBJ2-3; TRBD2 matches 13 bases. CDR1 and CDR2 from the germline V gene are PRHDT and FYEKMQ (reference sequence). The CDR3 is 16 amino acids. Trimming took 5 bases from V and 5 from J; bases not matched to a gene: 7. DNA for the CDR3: TGTGCCAGCAGCACAGGGACTAGCGGGGTCGTAGATACGCAGTATTTT. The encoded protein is CASSTGTSGVVDTQYF.

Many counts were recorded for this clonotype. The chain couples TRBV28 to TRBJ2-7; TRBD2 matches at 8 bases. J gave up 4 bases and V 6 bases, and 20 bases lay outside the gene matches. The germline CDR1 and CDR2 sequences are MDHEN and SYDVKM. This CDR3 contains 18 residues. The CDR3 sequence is CASRSPRTVSGEAYEQYF. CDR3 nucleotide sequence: TGTGCCAGCAGGTCGCCCCGAACCGTTAGCGGGGAGGCTTACGAGCAGTACTTC.

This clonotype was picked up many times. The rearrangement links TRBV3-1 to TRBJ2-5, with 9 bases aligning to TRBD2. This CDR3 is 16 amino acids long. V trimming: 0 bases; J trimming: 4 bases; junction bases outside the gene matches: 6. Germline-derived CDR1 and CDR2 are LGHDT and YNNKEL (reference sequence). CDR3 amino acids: CASSQDMGLAVETQYF. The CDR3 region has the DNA TGTGCCAGCAGCCAAGATATGGGACTAGCAGTAGAGACCCAGTACTTC.

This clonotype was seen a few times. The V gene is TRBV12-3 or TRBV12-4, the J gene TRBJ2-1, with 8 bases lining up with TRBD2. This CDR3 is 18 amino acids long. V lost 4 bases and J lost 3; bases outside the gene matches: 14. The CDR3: CASSSSHRAGEGYNEQFF. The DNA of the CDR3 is TGTGCCAGCAGTTCAAGCCATAGAGCGGGAGAGGGCTACAATGAGCAGTTCTTC.

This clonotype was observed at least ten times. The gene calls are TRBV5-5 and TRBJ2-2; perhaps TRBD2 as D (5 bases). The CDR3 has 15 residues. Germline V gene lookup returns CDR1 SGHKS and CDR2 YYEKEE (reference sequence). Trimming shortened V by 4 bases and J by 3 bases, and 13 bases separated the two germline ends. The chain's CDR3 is CASSHGNQDTGELFF. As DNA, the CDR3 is TGTGCCAGCAGCCACGGGAATCAGGACACCGGGGAGCTGTTTTTT.

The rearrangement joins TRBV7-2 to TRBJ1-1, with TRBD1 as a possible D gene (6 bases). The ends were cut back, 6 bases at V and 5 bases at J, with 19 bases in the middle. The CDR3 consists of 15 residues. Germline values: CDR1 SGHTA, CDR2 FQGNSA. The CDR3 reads CASRSGTGRETEAFF. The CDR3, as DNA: TGTGCCAGCAGGTCCGGAACAGGGCGCGAGACTGAAGCTTTCTTT.

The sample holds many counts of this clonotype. The CDR3 coding sequence is TGCGCCAGCAGCAGGGACAGGGGGCCCGCTGAAGCTTTCTTT. Protein: CASSRDRGPAEAFF. The chain uses TRBV5-1 and TRBJ1-1; 12 bases are a match to TRBD1. After removal of 4 bases from V and 6 bases from J, the junction contained 4 bases not matched to a gene. The CDR3 is 14 residues long. Germline V gene sequence: CDR1 SGHRS, CDR2 YFSETQ.

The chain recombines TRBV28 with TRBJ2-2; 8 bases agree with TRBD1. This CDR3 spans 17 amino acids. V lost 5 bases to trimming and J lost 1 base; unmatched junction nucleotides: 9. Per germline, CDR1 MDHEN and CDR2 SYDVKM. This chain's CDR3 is CASSPPSGTGNTGELFF. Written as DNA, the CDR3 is TGTGCCAGCAGTCCCCCAAGTGGGACAGGGAACACCGGGGAGCTGTTTTTT.

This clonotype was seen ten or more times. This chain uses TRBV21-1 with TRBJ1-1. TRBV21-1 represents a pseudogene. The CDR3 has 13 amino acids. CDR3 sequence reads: CASSIAANTEAFF. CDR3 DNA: TGTGCCAGCAGCATCGCAGCGAACACTGAAGCTTTCTTT.

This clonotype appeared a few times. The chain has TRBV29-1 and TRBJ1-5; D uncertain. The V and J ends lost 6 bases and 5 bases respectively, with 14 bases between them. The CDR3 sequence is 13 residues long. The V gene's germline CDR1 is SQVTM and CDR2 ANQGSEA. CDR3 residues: CSVKGHADQPQHF. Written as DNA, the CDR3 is TGCAGCGTCAAGGGTCATGCTGATCAGCCCCAGCATTTT.

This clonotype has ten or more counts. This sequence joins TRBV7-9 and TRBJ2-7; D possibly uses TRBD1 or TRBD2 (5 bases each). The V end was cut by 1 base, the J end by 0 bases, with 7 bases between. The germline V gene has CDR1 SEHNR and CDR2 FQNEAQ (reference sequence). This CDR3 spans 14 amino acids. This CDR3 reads CASSLDGASYEQYF. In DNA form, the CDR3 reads TGTGCCAGCAGCTTAGACGGGGCCTCCTACGAGCAGTACTTC.

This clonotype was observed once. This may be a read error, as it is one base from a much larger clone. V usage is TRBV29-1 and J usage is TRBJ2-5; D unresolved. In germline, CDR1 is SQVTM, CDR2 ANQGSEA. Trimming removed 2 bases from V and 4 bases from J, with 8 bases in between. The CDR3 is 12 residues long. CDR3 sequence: CSVEYILETQYF. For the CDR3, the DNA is TGCAGCGTTGAATATATCCTAGAGACCCAGTACTTC.

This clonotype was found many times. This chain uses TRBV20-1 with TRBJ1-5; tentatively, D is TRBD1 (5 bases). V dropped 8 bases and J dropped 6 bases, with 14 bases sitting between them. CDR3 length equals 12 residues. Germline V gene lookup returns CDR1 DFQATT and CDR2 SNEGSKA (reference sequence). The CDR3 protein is CSSSREGQPQHF. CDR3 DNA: TGCAGTTCGTCCAGGGAAGGTCAGCCCCAGCATTTT.

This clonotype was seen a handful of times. CDR3 sequence (DNA): TGTGCCAGCAGCCGGGGGACTAGCGGGACCTACGAGCAGTACTTC. It specifies CASSRGTSGTYEQYF. The chain carries TRBV5-4 and TRBJ2-7, with 13 bases that match TRBD2. This CDR3 has 15 amino acids. The ends lost 4 bases at V and 2 bases at J; junction bases unmatched: 3. Germline values: CDR1 SGHNT, CDR2 YYREEE (reference sequence). Together with reference TRBV5-4 and TRBJ2-7, the CDR3 gives the full variable domain: ETGVTQSPTHLIKTRGQQVTLRCSSQSGHNTVSWYQQALGQGPQFIFQYYREEENGRGNFPPRFSGLQFPNYSSELNVNALELDDSALYLCASSRGTSGTYEQYFGPGTRLTVT.

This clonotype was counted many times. The CDR3 region is CASSEDRGRGYTF. CDR3 coding DNA: TGTGCCAGCAGTGAAGACAGGGGGCGAGGCTACACCTTC. The J gene is TRBJ1-2, the V gene TRBV2; 9 bases fit TRBD1. The CDR3 totals 13 residues. V dropped 1 base and J dropped 8; count of bases not matched to a gene: 2. CDR1 is SNHLY, CDR2 FYNNEI, per germline.

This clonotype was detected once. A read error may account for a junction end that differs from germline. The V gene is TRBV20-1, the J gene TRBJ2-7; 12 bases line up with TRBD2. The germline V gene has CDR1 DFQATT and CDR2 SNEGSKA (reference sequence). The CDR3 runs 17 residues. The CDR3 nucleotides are TGCTGTGCCCCGGACTCCCTAGCGGGAGGGATTAACTACGAGCAGTACTTC. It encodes CCAPDSLAGGINYEQYF.